Here is one T cell receptor beta chain with its context. Each CDR3 protein is one row after TCRdb ran MiXCR on the RT-PCR reads. The table lists some 500,000 distinct CDR3 sequences, about an eighth of them singletons, with around 13% in the top ten. These data belong to a study of response to subunit inactivated influenza vaccine. The CDR3 contains 14 residues. V was shortened by 3 bases and J by 3 bases, with 8 bases between the two germline ends. The V and J genes are TRBV12-3 or TRBV12-4 and TRBJ1-4; tentative D call: TRBD1 (6 bases). This material consisted of PBMCs from blood, taken more than 35 days after vaccination. The source is a man aged 45-60 years who received an inactivated influenza vaccine. CDR3 protein: CASSLGAANEKLFF. As DNA, the CDR3 is TGTGCCAGCAGTTTGGGGGCGGCTAATGAAAAACTGTTTTTT.